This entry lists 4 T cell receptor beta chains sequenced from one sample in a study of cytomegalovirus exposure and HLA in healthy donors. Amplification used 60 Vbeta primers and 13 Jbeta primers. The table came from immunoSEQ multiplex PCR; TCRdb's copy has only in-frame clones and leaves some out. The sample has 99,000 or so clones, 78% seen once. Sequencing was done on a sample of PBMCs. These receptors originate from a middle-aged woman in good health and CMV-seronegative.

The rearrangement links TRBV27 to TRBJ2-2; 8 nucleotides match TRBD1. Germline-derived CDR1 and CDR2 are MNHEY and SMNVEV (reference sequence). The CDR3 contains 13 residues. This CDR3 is CACGQGRTGELFF. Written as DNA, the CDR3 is TGTGCTTGCGGACAGGGTCGGACCGGGGAGCTGTTTTTT.

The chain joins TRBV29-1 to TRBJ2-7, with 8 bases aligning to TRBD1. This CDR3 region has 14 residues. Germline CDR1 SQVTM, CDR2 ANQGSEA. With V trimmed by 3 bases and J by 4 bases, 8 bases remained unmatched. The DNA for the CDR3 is TGCAGCGTTGATGCGGCAGGGGGCGATTACGAGCAGTACTTC. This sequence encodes CSVDAAGGDYEQYF.

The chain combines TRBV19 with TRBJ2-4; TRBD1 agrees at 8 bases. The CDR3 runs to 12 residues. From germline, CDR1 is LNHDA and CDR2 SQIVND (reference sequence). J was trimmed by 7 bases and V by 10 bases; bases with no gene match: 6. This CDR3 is CATSDRVNIQYF. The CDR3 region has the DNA TGTGCCACCTCGGACAGGGTGAACATTCAGTACTTC.

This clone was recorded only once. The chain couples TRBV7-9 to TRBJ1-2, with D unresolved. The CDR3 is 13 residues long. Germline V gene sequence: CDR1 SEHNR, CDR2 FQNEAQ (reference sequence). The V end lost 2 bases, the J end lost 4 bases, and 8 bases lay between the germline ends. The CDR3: CASSLLTTYGYTF. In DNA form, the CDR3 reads TGTGCCAGCAGCTTACTAACTACCTATGGCTACACCTTC.